This entry features one TCR beta chain sequence. The antigen remains unidentified. The CDR3 loop spans 13 amino acids. Deletions cut 5 bases from V and 3 bases from J, with 10 bases between. Germline V gives CDR1 SEHNR, CDR2 FQNEAQ (reference sequence). This entry belongs to a study of CD8+ T cells in alopecia areata. Broader study findings: Tofacitinib significantly lowered scalp clonality and expanded CD8+ clones among the top 100. Lesional scalp, notably in alopecia totalis/universalis, had clonality above that of normal scalp. Sequencing of scalp tissue also captures the resident alphabeta T cells of normal skin. Persistence in scalp and blood during tofacitinib was observed for many expanded lesional clones.

Treatment specified: oral pan-JAK inhibitor, 5-10 mg twice daily. cDNA prepared by RNA extraction and subsequent reverse transcription served as the template for sequencing. Sequencing was performed with immunoSEQ multiplex PCR; in TCRdb, only in-frame clones are kept and a portion is missing. The data show some 190,000 clones, approximately 50% seen once. The sequences come from CD8+ T cells sorted from blood, collected at week 52, from a patient treated with tofacitinib. The sequence derives from a human donor with alopecia areata. The V gene is TRBV7-9, the J gene TRBJ1-1, with D unclear. DNA for the CDR3: TGTGCCAGCAGCCCCCCGGGCGACACTGAAGCTTTCTTT. Its translation: CASSPPGDTEAFF.